This is a list of T cell receptor beta chains from one sample in a study of blood T cell repertoires in COVID-19. Libraries were prepared by immunoSEQ multiplex PCR; TCRdb keeps only in-frame clonotypes and omits some of them. The profile shows tens of thousands of clones, 85% to 90% of them singletons. Sequencing input: peripheral blood. Receptors originate from a woman aged 50 to 65 with active or convalescent COVID-19. Both conserved end residues are part of each CDR3.

J,V,CDR3
TRBJ1-2,TRBV29-1,CSVAPSSLNYGYTF
TRBJ2-7,TRBV12-3/TRBV12-4,CATGLVVYEQYF
TRBJ1-6,TRBV19,CASHGTEQGDNSPLHF
TRBJ2-7,TRBV4-1,CASSQDRDRGYEQYF
TRBJ1-6,TRBV10-3,CATSPPGGNSPLHF
TRBJ1-3,TRBV5-6,CASSKQGGTSGNTIYF
TRBJ2-3,TRBV6-5,CASSYSGRGSDTQYF
TRBJ2-2,TRBV3-1/TRBV3-2,CASSQSGLASPGELFF
TRBJ1-2,TRBV10-3,CATNSGDGYTF
TRBJ1-2,TRBV10-2,CASSDLTGVRVGYTF
TRBJ2-3,TRBV27,CASSLRSRGSGPGTDTQYF
TRBJ2-3,TRBV19,CASTDGVTDTQYF
TRBJ1-1,TRBV11-2,CASSRRGGVAEAFF
TRBJ2-2,TRBV5-1,CASSLSPFNTGELFF
TRBJ2-2,TRBV19,CASSILFGGSRELFF
TRBJ2-7,TRBV25-1,CASSGLLPYEQYF
TRBJ1-4,TRBV27,CASSRGQGYEKLFF
TRBJ2-7,TRBV7-2,CASSHRLVSRLAGVDEQYF